This T cell receptor (beta chain) was sequenced for a study of regulatory T cells in long-lasting Graves disease (dated by TCRdb to 2020 to 2022). Turning to the overall study: In the newly diagnosed Graves' disease group, patients had been taking antithyroid drugs for less than 3 months. This study used TCR sequencing and RNA sequencing of peripheral blood to compare persistent Graves' disease patients against newly diagnosed Graves' disease patients. A total of around 35 samples underwent TCR sequencing: about 13 from persistent and about 20 from newly diagnosed Graves' disease patients. The study took place in China and was registered as a clinical trial.

Concerning this clonotype: The antigen it recognizes is unknown. Per-nucleotide qualities are absent, and no much larger clonotype sits a single base away.

Library prep was done by multiplex PCR. Sequenced using an Illumina HiSeq 4000. iRepertoire HTBI primers and Arm-PCR amplification of CDR3 regions were used to construct TCR beta libraries. Before sequencing, the PCR products went through gel purification. In the original analysis: Gene usage analysis of CDR3 amino acid clonotypes used the approximately 62 TRBV and 14 TRBJ segments found across samples. Filtered high-quality paired reads were merged into contigs using COPE and FqMerger. BLAST was used to align contigs to IMGT TRBV, TRBD and TRBJ reference genes, and CDR3 was defined according to IMGT. Any clonotype with a frequency above 0.1% was classified as a highly expanded clone. Shannon entropy served as the measure of repertoire diversity, while the Gini coefficient captured V-J evenness. Clonotypes shared by more than one individual were considered public. The public reads were reprocessed in TCRdb via fastp at Q25 and MiXCR, keeping in-frame beta chains. When rows share a CDR3 protein, they turn into one entry using the most common DNA and genes. The V and J calls come from TCRdb's annotation, not from the publication. This sample holds 550,000 to 650,000 distinct CDR3 sequences; 16% were observed only once. The top ten hold 12% of the sample.

The study at large found these results: Because the primary lesion, thyroid tissue, could not be accessed, the study looked at peripheral blood alone. Persistent Graves' disease patients showed lower TCR Shannon entropy and fewer highly expanded clones than newly diagnosed patients, suggesting clonal expansion. More public clonotypes were shared among persistent patients (roughly 2,700) than among newly diagnosed patients (over 900). Only the TCR beta chain was sequenced and analyzed. Preferential use of TRBV28, TRBJ1-2 and TRBJ2-5 was observed in persistent disease, whereas TRBV20-1 and TRBJ2-1 were favored in newly diagnosed disease. The authors acknowledged the small sample size as a limitation that may reduce accuracy.

The junction shows trimming of 2 bases on V and 16 bases on J, and the gene matches do not reach 13 bases of it. CDR1 is given as SNHLY and CDR2 as FYNNEI, both from the germline V gene. Counted from cysteine to phenylalanine, this CDR3 has 15 amino acids. The DNA shown is the 45-base CDR3, in frame from base 1. What this sample's time point label stands for: newly diagnosed GD, antithyroid drugs for less than 3 months. RNA was extracted from PBMCs in TRIzol for both TCR sequencing and RNA sequencing. Graves' disease was diagnosed according to American Thyroid Association guidelines. Patients were recruited from an endocrinology department in Xi'an, China. From each patient, 7.5 to 10 milliliters of peripheral blood was collected into an EDTA anticoagulant tube. Ficoll Paque Plus density gradient separation was used to isolate PBMCs, and no additional T cell sorting was done. An Agilent 2100 Bioanalyzer and agarose gel were used to check RNA quality, while a NanoDrop 2000 measured RNA concentration.

This same sample was also taken into another study, of T cells in Graves' hyperthyroidism and ophthalmopathy. The second study's paper adds: Stable Graves' hyperthyroidism was defined as the absence of progression to ophthalmopathy over 18 months of follow-up. Hyperthyroidism patients were newly diagnosed, had a disease duration of under 2 months, and were aged 18 to 65 years. Patients with uncontrolled infections, other autoimmune diseases, pregnancy or lactation were excluded. Clinical symptoms, serum thyroxine and TRAb, thyroid ultrasound, and orbital computed tomography formed the basis for the diagnoses. The first round of RT-PCR for the TCR CDR3 was performed with the HTBI primer set and the Qiagen OneStep RT-PCR kit. Most expanded thyroid clonotypes (frequency above 0.001) were also detected in blood, a finding suggesting that blood repertoires may reflect thyroid immune responses. Ophthalmopathy was separated from stable hyperthyroidism by a 13 V-J signature model, with 85% to 90% sensitivity and just over 81% specificity obtained in cross-validation and 80%/75% obtained in testing. During validation, the model predicted progression to ophthalmopathy a median of about 6.5 months ahead of onset, with almost 71% sensitivity and 72% to 85% specificity. A discovery cohort of around 98 patients, approximately 44 with Graves' ophthalmopathy and approximately 60 with stable Graves' hyperthyroidism, was used to find distinguishing TCR V-J signatures. Prospective prediction of ophthalmopathy was tested in an independent validation cohort of 18 to 20 hyperthyroidism patients and some 17 patients who later progressed to ophthalmopathy. For training and testing, the 95 to 100 patients in the discovery cohort were randomly divided in a 7:3 ratio. The study also compared thyroid tissue and blood T-cell repertoires from a handful of Graves' hyperthyroidism patients. After sampling, hyperthyroidism patients received methimazole starting at 30 mg daily, and ophthalmopathy patients received high-dose intravenous methylprednisolone. Libraries were constructed in a second round of multiplex PCR, after which size selection and purification were carried out. Paired-end sequencing of the libraries was performed with 100 bp reads on an Illumina HiSeq2000. SOAPnuke was used to process the raw data, removing reads that contained adapters or uncalled bases, had a mean Phred below 15, or lacked an exact match to the constant primer or identifier. COPE v1.2.5 was used to merge high-quality paired reads, and clonotypes were defined as unique nucleotide sequences. MiTCR v1.1 was used to align the clonotypes against IMGT TRBV, TRBD and TRBJ reference segments. The analysis included only V-J combinations with a frequency above 0.0001, which together covered more than 99% of the repertoires. A TCS score was defined as the ratio between F50 (clonal expansion) and ExV (chaos), using BLOSUM62-based TCRdist between CDR3 peptides within each V-J. Welch's t-statistics and random forest reduced 450 to 600 V-J features to roughly 13, which were used in a naive Bayes classifier (R e1071). Sample size was not statistically predetermined, and blinding of investigators to group allocation was not performed. According to the paper, TCR Vbeta CDR3 sequencing was carried out on some 130 peripheral blood samples, which came from fewer than 50 ophthalmopathy, around 74 hyperthyroidism and roughly 17 progressor patients.

The receptor was isolated from a man younger than 30 with Graves disease. Donor details come from another sample of the same person, matched by shared clones. The sample consisted of peripheral blood mononuclear cells (PBMCs), taken at new diagnosis, from a patient treated with antithyroid drugs. The rearrangement joined TRBV2 to TRBJ1-4, and 10 junction bases match TRBD1. The CDR3 here reads CASSEYGTGVSNRFF. The DNA is TGTGCCAGCAGTGAATACGGGACAGGGGTTTCCAATCGGTTTTTT.